The rows below give T cell receptor beta chains drawn from one sample of a study of cytomegalovirus exposure and HLA in healthy donors. Sequencing used immunoSEQ multiplex PCR; TCRdb keeps in-frame clones, though not all of them. The repertoire includes some 77,000 clones, 79% of them detected once, and 2.5% sits in the top ten. The specimen sequenced was PBMCs. The receptors were sampled from a man aged 30 to 45 in good health and CMV-seronegative. CDR3s include the opening cysteine and the closing phenylalanine or tryptophan. A D gene is named only where the DNA matches it firmly. The listing skips clone size in some rows; elsewhere it reads once, few, many or a size class.

v_call,j_call,clone_size,d_call,cdr3_aa,cdr3_nt
TRBV29-1,TRBJ2-1,NA,TRBD2,CSVAERLAGGPGEQFF,TGCAGCGTTGCTGAGAGACTAGCGGGAGGGCCTGGTGAGCAGTTCTTC
TRBV6-6,TRBJ1-4,NA,NA,CASSYGPNEKLFF,TGTGCCAGCAGTTACGGCCCTAATGAAAAACTGTTTTTT
TRBV6-5,TRBJ2-5,NA,TRBD1,CASSYSTGHLETQYF,TGTGCCAGCAGTTACTCGACAGGGCATCTCGAGACCCAGTACTTC
TRBV6-1,TRBJ1-1,NA,TRBD1,CASSPTGGTEAFF,TGTGCCAGCAGCCCGACAGGGGGCACTGAAGCTTTCTTT
TRBV7-9,TRBJ2-1,NA,TRBD1,CASSSLQGKSYNEQFF,TGTGCCAGCAGTTCCCTACAGGGGAAGAGCTACAATGAGCAGTTCTTC
TRBV9,TRBJ1-2,NA,NA,CASSQGSNYGYTF,TGTGCCAGCAGCCAAGGGAGCAACTATGGCTACACCTTC
TRBV19,TRBJ2-7,NA,NA,CASSVTARAYEQYF,TGTGCCAGTAGTGTGACAGCCAGGGCCTACGAGCAGTACTTC
TRBV2,TRBJ1-3,few,NA,CAMRTAGNTIYF,TGTGCCATGAGGACAGCAGGAAACACCATATATTTT
TRBV4-1,TRBJ2-5,NA,NA,CASSRSPGIKVQETQYF,TGCGCCAGCAGCCGTTCACCCGGGATCAAGGTACAAGAGACCCAGTACTTC
TRBV30,TRBJ1-1,few,NA,CAWSVGLNTEAFF,TGTGCCTGGAGTGTTGGGCTGAACACTGAAGCTTTCTTT
TRBV30,TRBJ1-2,NA,TRBD1,CAWSLAGTGGPDYGYTF,TGTGCCTGGAGTTTGGCCGGGACAGGGGGCCCCGACTATGGCTACACCTTC
TRBV5-1,TRBJ2-3,NA,NA,CASSFYSTDTQYF,TGCGCCAGCAGCTTCTACAGCACAGATACGCAGTATTTT
TRBV29-1,TRBJ2-5,NA,TRBD1,CSVEGQGLQETQYF,TGCAGCGTTGAGGGACAGGGACTACAAGAGACCCAGTACTTC
TRBV2,TRBJ1-2,NA,NA,CASSAARERGYGYTF,TGTGCCAGCAGTGCAGCCCGCGAAAGGGGTTATGGCTACACCTTC
TRBV25-1,TRBJ2-2,NA,NA,CASRVGAGELFF,TGTGCCAGCAGAGTAGGGGCCGGGGAGCTGTTTTTT
TRBV5-1,TRBJ2-3,NA,NA,CASSLAPRQGADTQYF,TGCGCCAGCAGCTTGGCCCCCAGGCAGGGCGCAGATACGCAGTATTTT
TRBV5-1,TRBJ2-2,NA,NA,CASSRSTGEDGELFF,TGCGCCAGCAGCCGATCTACAGGGGAGGACGGGGAGCTGTTTTTT
TRBV6-1,TRBJ1-5,NA,NA,CASSRRTDSNQPQHF,TGTGCCAGCAGTCGTCGGACAGATAGCAATCAGCCCCAGCATTTT
TRBV30,TRBJ2-1,NA,NA,CAWSGSFPEQFF,TGTGCCTGGAGTGGTAGCTTCCCTGAGCAGTTCTTC
TRBV7-6,TRBJ2-5,NA,TRBD1,CASSLKFIRGETQYF,TGTGCCAGCAGCTTAAAATTCATCAGGGGGGAGACCCAGTACTTC
TRBV6-5,TRBJ1-1,few,NA,CASSSIGAEAFF,TGTGCCAGCAGTTCGATAGGGGCTGAAGCTTTCTTT
TRBV7-9,TRBJ1-2,NA,NA,CSSSLPSERSGYTF,TGTTCCAGCAGCTTGCCATCAGAGCGCAGTGGCTACACCTTC
TRBV6-6,TRBJ1-5,NA,TRBD1,CASSPRGEGQPQHF,TGTGCCAGCAGCCCCAGGGGGGAAGGACAGCCCCAGCATTTT
TRBV11-3,TRBJ2-5,NA,NA,CASSSKRGETQYF,TGTGCCAGCAGCTCGAAACGGGGGGAGACCCAGTACTTC
TRBV27,TRBJ2-7,NA,TRBD1,CASTIYRDRGMGEQYF,TGTGCCAGCACGATATACCGGGACAGGGGAATGGGTGAGCAGTACTTC
TRBV7-6,TRBJ2-1,once,TRBD2,CASSRSQRESNEQFF,TGTGCCAGCAGCCGATCTCAGCGGGAATCAAATGAGCAGTTCTTC
TRBV30,TRBJ2-5,NA,TRBD1,CAWKGLRTGRETQYF,TGTGCCTGGAAAGGTTTGAGGACAGGGAGGGAGACCCAGTACTTC